The following is a T cell receptor (beta chain) sequence with its context. Its antigen is not known. High-throughput TCR beta sequencing covered peripheral CD8+ and CD4+ T cells. The CD8+ and CD4+ T cells were negatively isolated, with the TEMRA cells enriched by FACS. These data come from a study of CD8 T cells in Susac syndrome. cDNA came from 0.5 to 1 ug RNA primed by random hexamers. MiXCR, run by TCRdb on the immunoSEQ multiplex PCR reads, gives a single entry per CDR3 protein. The table includes hundreds of thousands of distinct CDR3 sequences, over 75% detected once. Notes on the study in general: The TCR sequencing and HLA analysis in the study involved a relatively small number of individuals, as the study acknowledged.

The source is a human donor with multiple sclerosis. The sequencing sample was made of CD8+ T cells from PBMCs.

The CDR3 region has the DNA TGTGCCAGCAGCCCGGATCCCGGGACTAGCGGGAACGACGATGAGCAGTTCTTC. Amino acids: CASSPDPGTSGNDDEQFF. The V and J genes are TRBV3-1 and TRBJ2-1; 13 bases fit TRBD2. This CDR3 spans 18 amino acids. Trimming at V came to 4 bases and at J to 8 bases, leaving 14 bases not matched to a gene. Per germline, CDR1 LGHDT and CDR2 YNNKEL (reference sequence).